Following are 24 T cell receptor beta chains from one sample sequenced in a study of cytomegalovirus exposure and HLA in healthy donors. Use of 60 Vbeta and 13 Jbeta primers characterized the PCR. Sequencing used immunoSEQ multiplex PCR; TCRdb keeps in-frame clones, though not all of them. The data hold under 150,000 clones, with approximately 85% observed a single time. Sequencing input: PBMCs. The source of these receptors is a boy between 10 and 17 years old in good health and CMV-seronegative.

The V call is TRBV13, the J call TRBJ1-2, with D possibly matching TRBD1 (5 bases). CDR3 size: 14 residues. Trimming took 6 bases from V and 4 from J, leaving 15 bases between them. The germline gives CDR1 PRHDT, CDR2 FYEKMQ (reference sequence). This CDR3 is CASSSDTFGYGYTF. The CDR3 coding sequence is TGTGCCAGCAGTTCGGACACATTCGGCTATGGCTACACCTTC. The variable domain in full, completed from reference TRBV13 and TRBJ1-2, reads AAGVIQSPRHLIKEKRETATLKCYPIPRHDTVYWYQQGPGQDPQFLISFYEKMQSDKGSIPDRFSAQQFSDYHSELNMSSLELGDSALYFCASSSDTFGYGYTFGSGTRLTVV.

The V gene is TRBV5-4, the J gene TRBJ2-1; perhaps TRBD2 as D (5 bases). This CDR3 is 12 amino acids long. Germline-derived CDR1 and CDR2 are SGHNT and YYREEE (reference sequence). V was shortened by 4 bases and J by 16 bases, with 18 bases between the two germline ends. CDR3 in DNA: TGTGCCAGCAGCCCCCACCGGGAAACCGGATTCTTC. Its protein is CASSPHRETGFF.

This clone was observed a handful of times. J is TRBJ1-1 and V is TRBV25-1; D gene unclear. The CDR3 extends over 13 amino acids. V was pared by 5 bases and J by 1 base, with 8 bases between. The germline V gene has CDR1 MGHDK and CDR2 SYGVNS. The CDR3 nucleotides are TGTGCCAGCAGTTTTTCAGGGAACACTGAAGCTTTCTTT. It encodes CASSFSGNTEAFF. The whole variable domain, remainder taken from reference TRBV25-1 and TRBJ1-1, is EADIYQTPRYLVIGTGKKITLECSQTMGHDKMYWYQQDPGMELHLIHYSYGVNSTEKGDLSSESTVSRIRTEHFPLTLESARPSHTSQYLCASSFSGNTEAFFGQGTRLTVV.

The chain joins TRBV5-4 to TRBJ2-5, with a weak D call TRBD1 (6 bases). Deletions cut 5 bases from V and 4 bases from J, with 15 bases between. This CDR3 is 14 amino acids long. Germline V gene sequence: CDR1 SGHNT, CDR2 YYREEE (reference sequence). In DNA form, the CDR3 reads TGTGCCAGCAGACCCGAACTACAGGGAGAGACCCAGTACTTC. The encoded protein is CASRPELQGETQYF.

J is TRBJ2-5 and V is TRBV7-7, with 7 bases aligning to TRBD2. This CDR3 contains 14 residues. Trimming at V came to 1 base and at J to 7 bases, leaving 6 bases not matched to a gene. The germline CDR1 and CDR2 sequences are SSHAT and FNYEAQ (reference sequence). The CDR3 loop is CASSLETSHGTQYF. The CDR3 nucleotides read TGTGCCAGCAGCTTAGAGACTAGCCATGGGACCCAGTACTTC.

CDR3 residues: CASSPGLKRGSYEQYF. CDR3 DNA: TGTGCCAGTAGTCCAGGGTTAAAGCGGGGATCCTACGAGCAGTACTTC. The genes are TRBV19 and TRBJ2-7; 7 nucleotides match TRBD2. V was pared by 5 bases and J by 1 base, with 11 bases of the junction left unmatched. CDR1 is LNHDA, CDR2 SQIVND, per germline (reference sequence). The CDR3 spans 16 residues.

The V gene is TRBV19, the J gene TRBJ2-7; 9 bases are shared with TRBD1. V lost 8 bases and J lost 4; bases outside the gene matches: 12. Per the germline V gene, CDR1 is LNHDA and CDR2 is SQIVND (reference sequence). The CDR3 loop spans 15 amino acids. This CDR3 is CASSIPGQGYYEQYF. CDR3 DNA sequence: TGTGCCAGTTCCATCCCGGGACAGGGATATTACGAGCAGTACTTC.

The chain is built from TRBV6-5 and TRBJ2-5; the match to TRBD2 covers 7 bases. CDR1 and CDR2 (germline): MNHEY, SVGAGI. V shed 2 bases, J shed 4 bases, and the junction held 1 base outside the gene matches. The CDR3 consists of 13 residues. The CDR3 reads CASSYTGGETQYF. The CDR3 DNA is TGTGCCAGCAGTTACACGGGAGGAGAGACCCAGTACTTC.

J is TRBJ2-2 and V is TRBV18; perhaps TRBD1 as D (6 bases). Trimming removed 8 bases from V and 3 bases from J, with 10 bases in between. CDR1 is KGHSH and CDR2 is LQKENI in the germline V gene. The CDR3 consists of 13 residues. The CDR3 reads CASANRDTGELFF. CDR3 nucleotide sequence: TGTGCCAGCGCAAACAGGGACACCGGGGAGCTGTTTTTT.

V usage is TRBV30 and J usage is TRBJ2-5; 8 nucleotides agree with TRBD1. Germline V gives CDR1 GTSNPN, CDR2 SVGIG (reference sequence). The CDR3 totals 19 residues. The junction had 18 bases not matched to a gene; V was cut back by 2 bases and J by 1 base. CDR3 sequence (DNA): TGTGCCTGGAGTCAATCCCGGGACAGGTATATTATTGTCCAAGAGACCCAGTACTTC. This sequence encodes CAWSQSRDRYIIVQETQYF.

DNA of the CDR3: TGTGCCAGCAGTGAACCGGGACTAGCGGGGGACTTCTCCTACAATGAGCAGTTCTTC. Translated: CASSEPGLAGDFSYNEQFF. The rearrangement links TRBV27 to TRBJ2-1; 14 nucleotides align to TRBD2. V dropped 5 bases and J dropped 0; count of bases not matched to a gene: 9. Germline values: CDR1 MNHEY, CDR2 SMNVEV (reference sequence). There are 19 residues in the CDR3.

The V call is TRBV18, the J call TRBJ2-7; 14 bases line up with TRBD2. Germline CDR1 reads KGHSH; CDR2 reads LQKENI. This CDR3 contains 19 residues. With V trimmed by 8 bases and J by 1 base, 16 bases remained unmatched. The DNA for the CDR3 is TGTGCCAGCACCCTACGGGGATCGGGACTAGCGGGAGTGTCCTACGAGCAGTACTTC. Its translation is CASTLRGSGLAGVSYEQYF.

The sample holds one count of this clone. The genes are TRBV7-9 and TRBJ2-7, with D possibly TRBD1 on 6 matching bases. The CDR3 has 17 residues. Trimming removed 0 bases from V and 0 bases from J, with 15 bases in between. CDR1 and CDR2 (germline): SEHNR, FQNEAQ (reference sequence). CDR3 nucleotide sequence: TGTGCCAGCAGCTTAGCGGGTAGACAGGACTTCTCCTACGAGCAGTACTTC. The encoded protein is CASSLAGRQDFSYEQYF.

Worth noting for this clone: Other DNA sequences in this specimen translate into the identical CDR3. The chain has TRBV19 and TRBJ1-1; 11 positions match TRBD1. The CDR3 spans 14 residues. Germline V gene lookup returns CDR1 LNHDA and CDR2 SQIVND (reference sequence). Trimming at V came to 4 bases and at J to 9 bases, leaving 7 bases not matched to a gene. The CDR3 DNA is TGTGCCAGTAGTACGGGGAAGGACAGGGGGCAAGCTTTCTTT. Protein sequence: CASSTGKDRGQAFF.

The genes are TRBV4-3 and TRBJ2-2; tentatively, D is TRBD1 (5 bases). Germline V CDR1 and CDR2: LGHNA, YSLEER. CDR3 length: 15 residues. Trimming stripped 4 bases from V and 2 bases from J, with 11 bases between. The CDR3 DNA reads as TGCGCCAGCAGCCCCCTCCAGGGCAACACCGGGGAGCTGTTTTTT. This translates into CASSPLQGNTGELFF.

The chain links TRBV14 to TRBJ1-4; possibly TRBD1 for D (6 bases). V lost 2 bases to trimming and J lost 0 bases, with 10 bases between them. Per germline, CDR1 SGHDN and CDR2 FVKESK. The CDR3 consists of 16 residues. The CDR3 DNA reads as TGTGCCAGCAGCCAACTCAGGGGTGCAACTAATGAAAAACTGTTTTTT. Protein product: CASSQLRGATNEKLFF.

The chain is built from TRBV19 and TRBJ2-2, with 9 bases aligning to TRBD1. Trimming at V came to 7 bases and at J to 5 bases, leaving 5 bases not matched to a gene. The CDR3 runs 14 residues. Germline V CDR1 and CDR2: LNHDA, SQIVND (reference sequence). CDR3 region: CASTLTGGTGELFF. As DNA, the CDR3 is TGTGCCAGTACTTTGACAGGGGGGACCGGGGAGCTGTTTTTT.

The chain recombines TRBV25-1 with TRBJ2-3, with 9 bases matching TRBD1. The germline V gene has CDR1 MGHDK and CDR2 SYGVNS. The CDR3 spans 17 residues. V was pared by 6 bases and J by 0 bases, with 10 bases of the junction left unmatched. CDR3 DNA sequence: TGTGCCAGCAGCGAGATCTCCGGGACAGGGAGCACAGATACGCAGTATTTT. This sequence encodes CASSEISGTGSTDTQYF.

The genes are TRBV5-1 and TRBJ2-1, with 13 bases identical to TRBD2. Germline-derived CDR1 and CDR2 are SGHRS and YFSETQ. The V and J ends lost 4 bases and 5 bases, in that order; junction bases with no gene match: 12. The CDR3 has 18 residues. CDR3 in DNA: TGCGCCAGCAGCAGGGGGGGACTAGCGGGATTTATCGACAATGAGCAGTTCTTC. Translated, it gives CASSRGGLAGFIDNEQFF.

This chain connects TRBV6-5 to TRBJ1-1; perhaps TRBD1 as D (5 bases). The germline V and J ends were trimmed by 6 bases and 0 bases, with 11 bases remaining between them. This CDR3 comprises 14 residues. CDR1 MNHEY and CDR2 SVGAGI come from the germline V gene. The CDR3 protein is CASSRDYMNTEAFF. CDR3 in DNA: TGTGCCAGCAGCCGGGACTATATGAACACTGAAGCTTTCTTT.

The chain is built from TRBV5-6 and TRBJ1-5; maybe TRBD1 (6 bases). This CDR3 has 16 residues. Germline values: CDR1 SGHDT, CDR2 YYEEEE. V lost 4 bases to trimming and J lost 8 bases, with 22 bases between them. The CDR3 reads CASSHMRTELREPQHF. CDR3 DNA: TGTGCCAGCAGCCATATGAGGACAGAGCTCCGGGAGCCCCAGCATTTT.

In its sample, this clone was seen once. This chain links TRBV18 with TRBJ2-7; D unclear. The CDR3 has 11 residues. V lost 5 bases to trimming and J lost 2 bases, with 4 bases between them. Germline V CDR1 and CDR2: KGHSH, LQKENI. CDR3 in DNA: TGTGCCAGCTCATCCACCTACGAGCAGTACTTC. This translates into CASSSTYEQYF.

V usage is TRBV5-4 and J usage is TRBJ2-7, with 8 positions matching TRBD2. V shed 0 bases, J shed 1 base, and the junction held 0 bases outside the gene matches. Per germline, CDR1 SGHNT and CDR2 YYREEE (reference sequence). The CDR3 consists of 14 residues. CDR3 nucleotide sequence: TGTGCCAGCAGCTTGGCTAGCGGGTCCTACGAGCAGTACTTC. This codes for CASSLASGSYEQYF. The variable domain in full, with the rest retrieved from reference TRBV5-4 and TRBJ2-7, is ETGVTQSPTHLIKTRGQQVTLRCSSQSGHNTVSWYQQALGQGPQFIFQYYREEENGRGNFPPRFSGLQFPNYSSELNVNALELDDSALYLCASSLASGSYEQYFGPGTRLTVT.

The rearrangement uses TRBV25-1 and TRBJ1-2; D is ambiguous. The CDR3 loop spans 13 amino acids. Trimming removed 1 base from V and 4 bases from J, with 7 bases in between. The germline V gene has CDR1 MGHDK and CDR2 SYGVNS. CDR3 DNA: TGTGCCAGCAGTGAATCCCAGTTCTATGGCTACACCTTC. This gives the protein CASSESQFYGYTF.